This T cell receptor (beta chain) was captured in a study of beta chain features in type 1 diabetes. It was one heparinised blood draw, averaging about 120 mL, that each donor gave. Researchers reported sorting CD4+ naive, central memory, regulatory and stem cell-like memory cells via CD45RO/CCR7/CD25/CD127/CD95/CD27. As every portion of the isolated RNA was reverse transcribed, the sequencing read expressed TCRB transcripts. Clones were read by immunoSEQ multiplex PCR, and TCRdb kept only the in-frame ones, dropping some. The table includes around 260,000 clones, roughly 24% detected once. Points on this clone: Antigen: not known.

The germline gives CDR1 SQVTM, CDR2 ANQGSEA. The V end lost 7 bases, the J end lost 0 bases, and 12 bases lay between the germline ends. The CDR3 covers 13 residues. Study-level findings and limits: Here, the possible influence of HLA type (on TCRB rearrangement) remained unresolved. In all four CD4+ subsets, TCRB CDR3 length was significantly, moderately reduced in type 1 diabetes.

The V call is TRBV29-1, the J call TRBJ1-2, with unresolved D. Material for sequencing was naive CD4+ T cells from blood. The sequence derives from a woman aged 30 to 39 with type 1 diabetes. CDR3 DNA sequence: TGCAGCGATAGAGGTCCGTCTAACTATGGCTACACCTTC. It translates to CSDRGPSNYGYTF.